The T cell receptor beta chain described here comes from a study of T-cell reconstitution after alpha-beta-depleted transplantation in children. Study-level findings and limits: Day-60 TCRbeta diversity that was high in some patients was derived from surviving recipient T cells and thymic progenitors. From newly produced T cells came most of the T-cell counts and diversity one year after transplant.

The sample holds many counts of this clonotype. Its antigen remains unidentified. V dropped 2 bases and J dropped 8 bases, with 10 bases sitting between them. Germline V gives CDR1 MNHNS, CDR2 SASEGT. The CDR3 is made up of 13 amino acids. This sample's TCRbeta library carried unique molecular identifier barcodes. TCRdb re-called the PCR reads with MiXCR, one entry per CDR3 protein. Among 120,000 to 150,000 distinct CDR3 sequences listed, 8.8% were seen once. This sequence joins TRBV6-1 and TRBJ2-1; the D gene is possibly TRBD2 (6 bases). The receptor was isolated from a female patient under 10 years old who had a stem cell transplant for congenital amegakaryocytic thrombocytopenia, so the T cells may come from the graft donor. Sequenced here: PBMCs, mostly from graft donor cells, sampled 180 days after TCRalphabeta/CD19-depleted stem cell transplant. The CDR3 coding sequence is TGTGCCAGCAGTGAACTTCCGGGGGATGAGCAGTTCTTC. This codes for CASSELPGDEQFF.